Described below is a single T cell receptor (beta chain) sequence and its context. Its matching antigen is unknown. Germline CDR1 reads SGHDN; CDR2 reads FVKESK. The CDR3 consists of 15 residues. With 3 bases clipped from V and 5 bases from J, the junction kept 5 bases outside the gene matches. The data belong to a study of cytomegalovirus exposure and HLA in healthy donors. Findings and limits, study-wide: For TCR beta chains, V- and J-gene trimming was later linked to a missense DCLRE1C variant.

With 60 Vbeta and 13 Jbeta primers, the PCR was carried out. Clones were read by immunoSEQ multiplex PCR, and TCRdb kept only the in-frame ones, dropping some. Of around 150,000 clones listed, 80% are singletons. Sequenced: PBMCs. The sequence derives from a male donor in good health and CMV-seropositive. This chain uses TRBV14 with TRBJ2-1; 9 bases line up with TRBD2. CDR3 sequence: CASSHGTSRNNEQFF. Here the CDR3 DNA reads TGTGCCAGCAGCCATGGGACTAGCAGAAACAATGAGCAGTTCTTC.